Listed below are T cell receptor beta chains from one sample, sequenced in a study of blood T cell repertoires in COVID-19. Sequencing was performed with immunoSEQ multiplex PCR; in TCRdb, only in-frame clones are kept and a portion is missing. Seen here are 150,000 to 200,000 clones, roughly 80% observed once, and the top ten hold 13% to 15%. The sample comprised peripheral blood. The receptors stem from a man younger than 30 with active or convalescent COVID-19. Each CDR3 is given with its conserved first and last residue. The order of the fields is J gene, V gene, D gene, clone size, CDR3 protein, CDR3 DNA. The D gene is left open where the match is weak. Some rows mark clone size as missing; the rest say once, few, many or name a class of expanded clone.

TRBJ2-3 TRBV21-1 NA NA CASSNEVLGGATPPREDTQYF TGTGCCAGCAGCAATGAGGTTTTGGGGGGAGCCACCCCCCCCCGGGAAGATACGCAGTATTTT
TRBJ1-1 TRBV5-1 TRBD1 NA CASSPLLGQGNTEAFF TGCGCCAGCAGCCCCTTGCTGGGACAGGGGAACACTGAAGCTTTCTTT
TRBJ1-1 TRBV10-1 NA NA CASSERLSTEAFF TGCGCCAGCAGTGAGCGACTCAGCACTGAAGCTTTCTTT
TRBJ2-2 TRBV11-2 TRBD2 once CASSALAANTGELFF TGTGCCAGCAGCGCTCTAGCGGCGAACACCGGGGAGCTGTTTTTT
TRBJ1-1 TRBV7-2 NA NA CASSSRGGRLTEAFF TGTGCCAGCAGTTCCCGGGGGGGGAGGTTGACTGAAGCTTTCTTT
TRBJ2-7 TRBV6-5 TRBD2 NA CASSFSGRAAYEQYF TGTGCCAGCAGTTTTAGCGGGAGGGCCGCCTACGAGCAGTACTTC
TRBJ1-1 TRBV11-3 NA NA CASSLDAGANTEAFF TGTGCCAGCAGCTTAGATGCAGGGGCGAACACTGAAGCTTTCTTT
TRBJ1-1 TRBV14 NA NA CASSQAGFAEAFF TGTGCCAGCAGCCAAGCAGGGTTTGCTGAAGCTTTCTTT
TRBJ1-5 TRBV27 NA NA CASSLRSGVSNQPQHF TGTGCCAGCAGTTTAAGATCCGGGGTGAGCAATCAGCCCCAGCATTTT
TRBJ1-3 TRBV6-2/TRBV6-3 NA NA CASSGGLSGNTIYF TGTGCCAGCAGTGGGGGCCTCTCTGGAAACACCATATATTTT
TRBJ2-5 TRBV18 NA NA CASSPVQETQYF TGTGCCAGCTCACCCGTTCAAGAGACCCAGTACTTC
TRBJ2-3 TRBV9 TRBD2 NA CASSAFSGRDTDTQYF TGTGCCAGCAGCGCCTTTAGCGGGAGAGACACAGATACGCAGTATTTT
TRBJ2-2 TRBV19 TRBD1 NA CASSGTANTGELFF TGTGCCAGTAGTGGGACAGCGAACACCGGGGAGCTGTTTTTT
TRBJ2-6 TRBV3-1/TRBV3-2 NA once CASSQDSSGANVLTF TGTGCCAGCAGCCAAGACAGCTCTGGGGCCAACGTCCTGACTTTC
TRBJ2-7 TRBV11-2 NA NA CASSFTGAYEQYF TGTGCCAGCAGCTTTACGGGGGCCTACGAGCAGTACTTC
TRBJ2-1 TRBV5-4 NA NA CASSLGRGVAYEQFF TGTGCCAGCAGCTTGGGCAGGGGTGTAGCCTATGAGCAGTTCTTC
TRBJ2-3 TRBV7-8 TRBD1 NA CASSSRGLGTDTQYF TGTGCCAGCAGCTCGAGGGGGCTGGGCACAGATACGCAGTATTTT
TRBJ2-6 TRBV6-6 NA NA CASSRLRDKGSSGANVLTF TGTGCCAGCAGCCGACTCCGGGACAAGGGGAGCTCTGGGGCCAACGTCCTGACTTTC
TRBJ1-5 TRBV24-1 TRBD1 NA CATSDEPTQPGQGARQPQHF TGTGCCACCAGTGATGAACCCACTCAACCGGGACAGGGGGCTCGGCAGCCCCAGCATTTT
TRBJ2-2 TRBV5-1 TRBD2 NA CASSESGRARTGELFF TGCGCCAGCAGTGAGAGCGGGAGGGCCAGGACCGGGGAGCTGTTTTTT
TRBJ1-1 TRBV3-1/TRBV3-2 NA NA CASSQDLGPGTEAFF TGTGCCAGCAGCCAAGATTTGGGGCCAGGGACTGAAGCTTTCTTT
TRBJ1-1 TRBV14 TRBD1 NA CASSRTGGILNTEAFF TGTGCCAGCAGCCGGACAGGGGGCATACTGAACACTGAAGCTTTCTTT
TRBJ1-2 TRBV4-1 NA NA CASSQEQAGYGYTF TGCGCCAGCAGCCAAGAGCAGGCCGGTTATGGCTACACCTTC
TRBJ1-6 TRBV30 TRBD1 NA CASRGLGQGNSPLHF TGTGCCTCAAGGGGTTTGGGACAGGGTAATTCACCCCTCCACTTT
TRBJ1-2 TRBV6-5 TRBD1 NA CASLLWDRGQGYTF TGTGCCAGCCTACTTTGGGACAGGGGGCAAGGCTACACCTTC
TRBJ2-3 TRBV5-1 TRBD2 NA CASSVGLATDTQYF TGCGCCAGCAGCGTCGGACTAGCCACAGATACGCAGTATTTT
TRBJ1-2 TRBV28 TRBD1 NA CASSTGGVYGYTF TGTGCCAGCAGTACAGGGGGGGTCTATGGCTACACCTTC
TRBJ2-7 TRBV6-5 TRBD2 once CASSQREDGYEQYF TGTGCCAGCAGCCAGCGGGAGGACGGCTACGAGCAGTACTTC
TRBJ1-5 TRBV10-1 TRBD1 NA CASSDGTGDQPQHF TGCGCCAGCAGTGACGGGACAGGGGATCAGCCCCAGCATTTT
TRBJ1-1 TRBV4-2 NA NA CASSPTGNTEAFF TGTGCCAGCAGCCCCACGGGGAACACTGAAGCTTTCTTT
TRBJ1-1 TRBV4-1 TRBD1 NA CASSLGQGSFGSTEAFF TGCGCCAGCAGCCTCGGACAGGGGAGCTTCGGGAGCACTGAAGCTTTCTTT
TRBJ2-1 TRBV4-3 TRBD2 NA CASSQDIASGDYNEQFF TGCGCCAGCAGCCAAGATATAGCTAGCGGAGACTACAATGAGCAGTTCTTC
TRBJ2-2 TRBV2 NA NA CASSEVRGNTGELFF TGTGCCAGCAGTGAGGTTCGTGGCAACACCGGGGAGCTGTTTTTT
TRBJ2-3 TRBV12-2 NA NA CASRFERTDTQYF TGTGCAAGTCGCTTCGAGCGCACAGATACGCAGTATTTT
TRBJ2-7 TRBV2 TRBD1 few CASSFDRDEQYF TGTGCCAGCAGTTTTGACAGGGATGAGCAGTACTTC
TRBJ2-2 TRBV30 TRBD1 once CAWSNRDRDTGELFF TGTGCCTGGAGTAACCGGGACAGAGACACCGGGGAGCTGTTTTTT
TRBJ2-5 TRBV14 TRBD2 NA CASSPETSGLKETQYF TGTGCCAGCAGCCCGGAGACTAGCGGGCTCAAAGAGACCCAGTACTTC
TRBJ2-7 TRBV27 TRBD2 NA CASGPGTSAYEQYF TGTGCCAGCGGACCCGGGACTAGCGCCTACGAGCAGTACTTC
TRBJ2-1 TRBV5-6 TRBD1 NA CASSLWVPGTGRHEQFF TGTGCCAGCAGCTTGTGGGTTCCCGGGACAGGTCGCCATGAGCAGTTCTTC
TRBJ2-5 TRBV5-6 NA NA CASSLGTRQETQYF TGTGCCAGCAGCTTGGGGACAAGACAAGAGACCCAGTACTTC
TRBJ1-2 TRBV10-3 TRBD1 NA CAISDRQGIYGYTF TGTGCCATCAGTGACCGACAGGGCATCTATGGCTACACCTTC
TRBJ2-1 TRBV11-3 NA NA CASSLEHKGAGNEQFF TGTGCCAGCAGCTTAGAGCATAAAGGGGCGGGGAATGAGCAGTTCTTC
TRBJ2-3 TRBV7-2 NA NA CASSRSSPTDTQYF TGTGCCAGCAGCCGGAGTTCCCCCACAGATACGCAGTATTTT
TRBJ2-2 TRBV11-1 TRBD2 once CASSYTSGVNTGELFF TGTGCCAGCAGCTACACTAGCGGGGTAAACACCGGGGAGCTGTTTTTT
TRBJ2-7 TRBV28 NA NA CASFPGSMSYEQYF TGTGCCAGCTTTCCCGGGAGCATGTCCTACGAGCAGTACTTC
TRBJ2-3 TRBV7-2 NA few CASSFSADTQYF TGTGCCAGCAGCTTCTCGGCAGATACGCAGTATTTT
TRBJ1-1 TRBV4-1 TRBD1 NA CASSQDRMVQGPNTEAFF TGCGCCAGCAGCCAAGATCGGATGGTACAGGGGCCTAACACTGAAGCTTTCTTT
TRBJ2-5 TRBV7-7 TRBD1 NA CASSPGDRGQETQYF TGTGCCAGCAGCCCAGGCGACAGGGGACAAGAGACCCAGTACTTC
TRBJ1-6 TRBV3-1/TRBV3-2 NA NA CASSQGTATSPLHF TGTGCCAGCAGCCAAGGGACAGCCACCTCACCCCTCCACTTT
TRBJ2-3 TRBV10-1 TRBD2 NA CANGTSGAEPGDTQYF TGCGCCAACGGGACTAGCGGGGCCGAGCCAGGGGATACGCAGTATTTT
TRBJ1-1 TRBV6-5 NA once CASKPTGRSEAFF TGTGCCAGCAAACCGACAGGACGGAGTGAAGCTTTCTTT
TRBJ2-1 TRBV6-1 NA NA CASSEVSGYNEQFF TGTGCCAGCAGTGAAGTGTCAGGGTACAATGAGCAGTTCTTC
TRBJ1-5 TRBV11-2 NA NA CASSFKGGGNQPQHF TGTGCCAGCAGCTTTAAGGGAGGCGGCAATCAGCCCCAGCATTTT
TRBJ2-7 TRBV5-6 TRBD2 NA CASSWTGTSEYEQYF TGTGCCAGCAGCTGGACCGGGACTAGCGAGTACGAGCAGTACTTC